This TCR beta chain was captured in a study of blood T cells in healthy people across ages. General observations from the study: Donors of long life had a larger count of naive CD4+ cells and greater diversity than aged donors. It was not known whether donors were CMV positive (a possible confounder of expanded clonotype changes).

Drawn from each donor were approximately 9.2 milliliters of peripheral blood. PCR was performed a second time for about 7 to 12 cycles using a sample-barcoded 5' primer and a J-beta primer mix. A template-switch adaptor with 12 random nucleotides tagged each cDNA molecule. MiXCR was run by TCRdb on the 5' RACE reads, yielding one entry per CDR3 protein. The profile shows about 970,000 distinct CDR3 sequences, 45% to 60% of them singletons. The sample holds one count of this clonotype. Its antigen is not known. V lost 7 bases and J lost 5, with 12 bases in between. This CDR3 region has 12 residues. Germline V CDR1 and CDR2: DFQATT, SNEGSKA (reference sequence).

V is TRBV20-1 and J is TRBJ2-1, with a tentative D call TRBD2 (5 bases). The sequence derives from a woman aged 55-69 years in good health. Input material: blood. CDR3 amino acids: CSVAGINNEQFF. CDR3 in DNA: TGCAGTGTCGCCGGGATCAACAATGAGCAGTTCTTC.